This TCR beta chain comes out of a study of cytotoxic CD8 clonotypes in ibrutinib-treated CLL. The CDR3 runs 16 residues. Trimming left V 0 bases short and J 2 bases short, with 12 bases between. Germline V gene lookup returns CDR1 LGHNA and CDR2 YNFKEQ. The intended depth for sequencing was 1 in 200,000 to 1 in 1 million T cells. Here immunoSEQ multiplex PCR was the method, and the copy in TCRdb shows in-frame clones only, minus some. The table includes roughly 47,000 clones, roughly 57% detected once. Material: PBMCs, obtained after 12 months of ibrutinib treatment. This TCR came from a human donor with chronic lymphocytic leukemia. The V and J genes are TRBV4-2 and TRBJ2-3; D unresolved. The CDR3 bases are TGTGCCAGCAGCCAAGATCAGCTGGGATACACAGATACGCAGTATTTT. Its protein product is CASSQDQLGYTDTQYF.